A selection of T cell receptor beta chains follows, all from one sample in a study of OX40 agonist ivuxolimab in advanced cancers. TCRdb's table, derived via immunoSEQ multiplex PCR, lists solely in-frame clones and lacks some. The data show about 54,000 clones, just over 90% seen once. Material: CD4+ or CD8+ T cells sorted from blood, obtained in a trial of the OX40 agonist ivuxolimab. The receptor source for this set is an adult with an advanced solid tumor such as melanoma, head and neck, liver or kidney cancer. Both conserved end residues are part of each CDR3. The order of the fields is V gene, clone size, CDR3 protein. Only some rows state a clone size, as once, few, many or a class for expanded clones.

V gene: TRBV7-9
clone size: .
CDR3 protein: CATGSSSTDTQYF

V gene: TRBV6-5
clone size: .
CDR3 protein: CASSYSGQGHYGYTF

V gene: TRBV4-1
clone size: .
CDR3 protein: CASSHSRTPAKGYTF

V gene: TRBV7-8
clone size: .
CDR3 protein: CASSPRDYEQYF

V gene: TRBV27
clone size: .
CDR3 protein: CASSDRVGETQYF

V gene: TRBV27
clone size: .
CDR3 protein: CASSVQGARTEAFF

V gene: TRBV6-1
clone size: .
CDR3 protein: CASSEGLYYEQYF

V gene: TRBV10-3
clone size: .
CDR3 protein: CAIREGQGWVNGYTF

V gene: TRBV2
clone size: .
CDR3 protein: CASQFGRENTEAFF

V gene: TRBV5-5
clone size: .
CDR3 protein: CASSRTDSYEQYF

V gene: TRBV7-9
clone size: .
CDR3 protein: CASSGAGTGGFYGYTF

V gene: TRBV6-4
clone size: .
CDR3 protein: CASSLAPSSYNEQFF

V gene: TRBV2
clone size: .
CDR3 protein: CASNGGLSQPQHF

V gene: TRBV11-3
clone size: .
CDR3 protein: CASSLDLNTEAFF

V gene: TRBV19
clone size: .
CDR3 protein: CASSDTGWTEAFF

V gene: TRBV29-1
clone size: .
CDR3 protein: CSVEAQTGTGYTF

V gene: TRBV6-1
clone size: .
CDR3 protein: CASSDRLAGAGGELFF

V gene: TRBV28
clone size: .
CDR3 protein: CASSLSGDEKLFF

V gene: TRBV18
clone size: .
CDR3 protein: CASSPRASGTDTQYF

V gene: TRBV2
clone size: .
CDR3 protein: CASSDAGANVLTF

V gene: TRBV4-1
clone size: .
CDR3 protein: CASSLQGMNNQPQHF

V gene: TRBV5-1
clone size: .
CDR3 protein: CASSLTLGRLYNEQFF

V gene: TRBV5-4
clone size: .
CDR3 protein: CASSLVQGTYGYTF

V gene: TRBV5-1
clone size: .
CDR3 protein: CASSPVDRRGGYTF

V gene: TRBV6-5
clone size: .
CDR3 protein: CASSSRLAGGYQYF

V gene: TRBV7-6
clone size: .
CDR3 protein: CASSARTSGSRANEQFF

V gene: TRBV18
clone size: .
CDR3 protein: CASSPPVVTHEQYF

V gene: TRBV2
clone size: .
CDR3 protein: CASSGTALAGKETQYF

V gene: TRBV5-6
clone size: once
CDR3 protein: CASNPPRRDSSYNEQFF

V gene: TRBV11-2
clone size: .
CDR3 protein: CASSSEGRGWQYF

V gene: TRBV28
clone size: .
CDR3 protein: CASNLLGGAKNIQYF

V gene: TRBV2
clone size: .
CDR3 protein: CASRRSYEQYF

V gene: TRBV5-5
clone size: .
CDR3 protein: CASSLAGENTEAFF

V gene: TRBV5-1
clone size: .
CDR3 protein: CASSLRLAGSSPIWDTQYF

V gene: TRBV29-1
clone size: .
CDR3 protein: CSHRYEQYF

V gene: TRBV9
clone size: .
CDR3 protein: CASPHMNTGELFF

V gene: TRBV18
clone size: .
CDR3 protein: CASSTGGVYTEAFF

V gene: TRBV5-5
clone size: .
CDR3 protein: CASSSEWAKADGYTF

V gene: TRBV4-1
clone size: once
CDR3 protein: CASSHTSGGTDTQYF

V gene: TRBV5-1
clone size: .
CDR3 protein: CASSSFSSGVRMGDTQYF

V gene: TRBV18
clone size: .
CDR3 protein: CASSPRGLAGGVSYNEQFF

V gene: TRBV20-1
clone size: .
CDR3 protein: CSARGDGELFF

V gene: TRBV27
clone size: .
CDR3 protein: CASSSTGGSYEQYF

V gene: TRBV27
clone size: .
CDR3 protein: CASSILNTGELFF

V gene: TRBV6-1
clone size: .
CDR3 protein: CASSGGFQETQYF

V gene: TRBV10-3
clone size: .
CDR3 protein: CAISRQGALDSPGANVLTF

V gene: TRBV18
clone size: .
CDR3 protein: CASSADTNYGYTF

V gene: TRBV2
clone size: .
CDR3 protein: CASKAGTRKETQYF

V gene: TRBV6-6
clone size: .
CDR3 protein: CASTRQGPYNEQFF

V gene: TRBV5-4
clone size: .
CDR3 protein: CASSLAFLGDEKLFF

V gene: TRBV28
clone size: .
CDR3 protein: CASDLAGEDNEQFF

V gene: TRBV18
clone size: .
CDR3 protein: CASSPPEVETQYF

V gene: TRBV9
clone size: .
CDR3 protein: CASSVETGLNYGYTF

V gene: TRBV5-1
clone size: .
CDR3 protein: CASSLYGRDDGYTF

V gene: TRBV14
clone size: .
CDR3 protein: CASSQLSRGGLYEQYF

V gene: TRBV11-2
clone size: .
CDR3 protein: CASAWTGSREKLFF

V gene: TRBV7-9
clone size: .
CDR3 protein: CASSLTGDQPQHF